This passage covers 9 T cell receptor beta chains from one sample sequenced in a study of graft-versus-host responses after intestinal transplantation (dated by TCRdb to about 2021). Library creation used the immunoSEQ multiplex PCR assay. TCRdb took over this immuneACCESS table, retaining in-frame rearrangements with V and J assigned. Such tables are incomplete; in checked studies, under half of the missing clones stem from an unresolved V gene, and the remainder is unexplained. A total of approximately 46,000 clones appear in this sample, about four fifths of them only once. The leading ten clones occupy approximately 0.46% of the sample. The time point label on this specimen signifies: cells obtained before transplantation from donor or recipient. These receptors are not linked to any known antigen. The source material was unstimulated CD4+ T cells sorted from spleen or lymph node cells, sampled before transplant. These receptors all stem from a human donor who was the organ donor for an intestinal transplant.

The V and J genes are TRBV15 and TRBJ1-3, with 7 bases lining up with TRBD1. Trimming removed 6 bases from V and 4 bases from J; junction bases left unmatched: 6. The CDR3 length is 14 residues. CDR1 LNHNV and CDR2 YYDKDF come from the germline V gene (reference sequence). The CDR3 reads CATRLDRAGNTIYF. The CDR3 DNA is TGTGCCACCAGACTTGACAGGGCAGGAAACACCATATATTTT.

V and J are TRBV6-5 and TRBJ2-3; the D gene could be TRBD1 or TRBD2 (5 bases each). Germline V lookup: CDR1 MNHEY, CDR2 SVGAGI. CDR3 length: 14 amino acids. Trimming removed 4 bases from V and 0 bases from J, with 8 bases in between. CDR3 residues: CASSSRDSTDTQYF. The CDR3 DNA reads TGTGCCAGCAGTTCCAGGGACAGCACAGATACGCAGTATTTT.

The rearrangement joins TRBV6-1 to TRBJ2-7; no clear D. From germline, CDR1 is MNHNS and CDR2 SASEGT. The V end lost 5 bases, the J end lost 11 bases, and 13 bases lay between the germline ends. CDR3 size: 11 residues. CDR3 sequence (DNA): TGTGCCAGCAGTAGAGGCTCGGAAAAGTACTTC. Translated: CASSRGSEKYF.

This clone showed up just once. The chain uses TRBV6-6 and TRBJ2-1; D is ambiguous. The CDR3 covers 16 residues. Between the trimmed V and J ends, which lost 0 bases and 0 bases, there was a span of 9 bases. From germline, CDR1 is MNHNY and CDR2 SVGAGI (reference sequence). The CDR3 here is CASSYSGGSSYNEQFF. The CDR3 DNA reads as TGTGCCAGCAGTTACTCAGGCGGAAGCTCCTACAATGAGCAGTTCTTC.

V is TRBV6-5 and J is TRBJ2-3; D possibly uses TRBD1 or TRBD2 (6 bases each). CDR3 size: 13 residues. Germline V CDR1 and CDR2: MNHEY, SVGAGI. Trimming cost V 2 bases and J 5 bases, with 8 bases left between them. The chain's CDR3 is CASSYGGLDTQYF. The CDR3 coding sequence is TGTGCCAGCAGTTACGGGGGGCTAGATACGCAGTATTTT.

CDR3 DNA sequence: TGTGCCAGCAGCTTAGGACACTATGGCTACACCTTC. Its translation is CASSLGHYGYTF. The chain has TRBV11-2 and TRBJ1-2, with D hard to call. The CDR3 sequence is 12 residues long. The V and J ends lost 1 base and 3 bases respectively, with 3 bases between them. Germline CDR1 reads SGHAT; CDR2 reads FQNNGV.

The chain carries TRBV19 and TRBJ1-2; the D is unclear. V gave up 7 bases and J gave up 4 bases, with 10 bases separating them. This CDR3 is built from 12 residues. Looked up from germline, CDR1 is LNHDA and CDR2 is SQIVND (reference sequence). CDR3 loop: CASMAGVYGYTF. The CDR3, as DNA: TGTGCCAGTATGGCTGGAGTCTATGGCTACACCTTC.

The gene calls are TRBV10-1 and TRBJ2-5; the D gene is possibly TRBD1 (5 bases). The V end lost 5 bases, the J end lost 0 bases, and 7 bases lay between the germline ends. The CDR3 runs 13 residues. Germline V gene data show CDR1 as WNHNN and CDR2 as SYGVQD (reference sequence). DNA of the CDR3: TGCGCCAGCAGTAAGGGGCACCAAGAGACCCAGTACTTC. It is translated as CASSKGHQETQYF.

V and J are TRBV18 and TRBJ2-1; 8 nucleotides align to TRBD2. CDR3 size: 12 residues. V was clipped by 4 bases and J by 15 bases; unmatched bases: 8. The germline CDR1 and CDR2 sequences are KGHSH and LQKENI. The CDR3 coding sequence is TGTGCCAGCTCACACAACCCGGGACTAGGGTTCTTC. Protein sequence: CASSHNPGLGFF.